Listed below are T cell receptor beta chains from one sample, sequenced in a study of blood T cell repertoires in COVID-19. Produced via immunoSEQ multiplex PCR; TCRdb's table is partial and in-frame only. Here the sample spans 25,000 to 30,000 clones, under 80% being singletons. Input material: peripheral blood. All receptors derive from a man aged 70 or older with acute or convalescent COVID-19. Each CDR3 is given with its conserved first and last residue. The order of the fields is J gene, clone size, V gene, D gene, CDR3 protein, CDR3 DNA. A D gene is named only where the DNA matches it firmly. Size is omitted from some rows. Given values are once, few, many or a class for expanded clones.

>TRBJ1-1|.|TRBV19|.
CARVPGLHLQVEAFF
TGTGCCAGAGTACCGGGACTTCACCTGCAGGTTGAAGCTTTCTTT
>TRBJ1-3|.|TRBV5-6|.
CASSLIQRGASGNTIYF
TGTGCCAGCAGCTTGATCCAACGGGGGGCCTCTGGAAACACCATATATTTT
>TRBJ1-5|.|TRBV6-1|TRBD1
CASSEGGTGNQPQHF
TGTGCCAGCAGTGAAGGGGGGACAGGCAATCAGCCCCAGCATTTT
>TRBJ2-2|.|TRBV19|.
CASARLQNTGELFF
TGTGCCAGCGCCAGGCTACAGAACACCGGGGAGCTGTTTTTT
>TRBJ2-6|.|TRBV6-7|TRBD2
CASSYSRYRRAGGQAPGANVLTF
TGTGCCAGCAGTTACTCAAGATACCGGCGGGCGGGGGGCCAGGCCCCTGGGGCCAACGTCCTGACTTTC
>TRBJ2-7|few|TRBV2|.
CASSAGASYEQYF
TGTGCCAGCAGCGCAGGGGCCTCCTACGAGCAGTACTTC
>TRBJ2-1|.|TRBV7-9|TRBD2
CASSLETTSGRSSYNEQFF
TGTGCCAGCAGCTTAGAAACTACTAGCGGGAGGAGCTCCTACAATGAGCAGTTCTTC
>TRBJ2-3|.|TRBV4-2|TRBD1
CASSQGWGQGKLADTQYF
TGTGCCAGCAGCCAAGGGTGGGGACAGGGGAAATTGGCAGATACGCAGTATTTT
>TRBJ1-1|.|TRBV9|TRBD1
CASSVLTGGTEAFF
TGTGCCAGCAGTGTATTGACAGGGGGCACTGAAGCTTTCTTT
>TRBJ2-7|.|TRBV10-3|.
CAISWGPNYEQYF
TGTGCCATCAGTTGGGGGCCCAACTACGAGCAGTACTTC
>TRBJ1-4|medium-sized|TRBV27|.
CASSREGEEKLFF
TGTGCCAGCAGCCGGGAGGGGGAAGAAAAACTGTTTTTT
>TRBJ1-1|.|TRBV27|.
CASTKAGSQAFF
TGTGCCAGCACCAAGGCGGGGTCCCAAGCTTTCTTT
>TRBJ1-4|.|TRBV5-1|.
CASSLGADEKLFF
TGCGCCAGCAGCTTGGGGGCTGATGAAAAACTGTTTTTT
>TRBJ2-7|.|TRBV28|TRBD1
CASRDPGQSNYEQYF
TGTGCCAGCAGGGATCCGGGACAGTCGAACTACGAGCAGTACTTC
>TRBJ2-1|.|TRBV11-2|TRBD2
CASSLGLAGGDEQFF
TGTGCCAGCAGCTTGGGACTAGCGGGGGGGGATGAGCAGTTCTTC
>TRBJ2-7|.|TRBV12-3/TRBV12-4|TRBD2
CASSRLAGEQYF
TGTGCCAGCAGTAGACTAGCAGGGGAGCAGTACTTC
>TRBJ1-1|few|TRBV7-9|.
CASSFTPEAFF
TGTGCCAGCAGCTTTACACCCGAAGCTTTCTTT
>TRBJ2-1|.|TRBV10-3|.
CAVSGQSSYNEQFF
TGTGCCGTGTCGGGACAAAGCTCCTACAATGAGCAGTTCTTC
>TRBJ2-5|.|TRBV28|.
CASRSEGRGATATQYF
TGTGCCAGCAGGTCAGAAGGCAGGGGCGCCACAGCGACCCAGTACTTC
>TRBJ1-4|few|TRBV18|.
CASSPIRPVLFF
TGTGCCAGCTCACCCATACGTCCGGTTCTGTTTTTT
>TRBJ1-4|once|TRBV7-9|TRBD1
CASSPDRGNEKLFF
TGTGCCAGCAGCCCGGACAGGGGGAATGAAAAACTGTTTTTT
>TRBJ2-5|.|TRBV6-5|TRBD2
CASSYYGTSGQETQYF
TGTGCCAGCAGTTACTACGGGACTAGCGGCCAAGAGACCCAGTACTTC
>TRBJ2-5|.|TRBV18|.
CASSTGSGETQYF
TGTGCCAGCTCAACGGGCTCGGGGGAGACCCAGTACTTC